The subject of this entry is one TCR beta chain. Antigen specificity is unknown. The study recruited healthy Caucasian donors from Russia who were aged about 6 to 95. These data are taken from a study of blood T cells in healthy people across ages. Study results and caveats: A strong correlation was seen between TCR beta diversity and naive T cell percentage. Roughly linear age-related decline in beta diversity appeared, significant by age 40.

CDR3 length equals 13 residues. Per germline, CDR1 KGHDR and CDR2 SFDVKD. Trimming shortened V by 12 bases and J by 5 bases, and 17 bases separated the two germline ends. Using a J-beta primer mix together with a sample-barcoded 5' primer, a second PCR was run for about 7 to 12 cycles. Unique molecular identifiers of 12 random nucleotides labeled each cDNA. TCRdb reanalysed the 5' RACE reads using MiXCR and keeps one entry per CDR3 protein. The sample has 550,000 to 800,000 distinct CDR3 sequences, roughly 21% seen once. This sequence joins TRBV24-1 and TRBJ2-3; possible D gene TRBD2, 7 bases. The specimen sequenced was blood. The sequence derives from a man in his sixties or seventies in good health. CDR3: CAAQGGAGDTQYF. CDR3 bases: TGTGCCGCCCAAGGGGGGGCCGGAGATACGCAGTATTTT.